Described below is a single T cell receptor beta chain sequence and its context. Its target is not known. In TCRdb, the RT-PCR reads were re-called with MiXCR into one record per CDR3 protein. The table has approximately 700,000 distinct CDR3 sequences, approximately 15% seen once. CDR1 is SGHDT and CDR2 is YYEEEE in the germline V gene. The V and J ends lost 0 bases and 5 bases respectively, with 13 bases between them. CDR3 length: 15 amino acids. This sample stems from a study of response to subunit inactivated influenza vaccine. Findings and caveats of the study: Authors suggested few new T cells are recruited by each seasonal influenza vaccination.

The TCR was taken from a man aged 45-60 years who received an inactivated influenza vaccine. The sample in question was PBMCs from blood, obtained 14 to 15 days before vaccination. The rearrangement uses TRBV5-6 and TRBJ2-3; D might be TRBD1 or TRBD2, each matching 6 bases. The CDR3 is CASSLVGGHIDTQYF. CDR3 DNA sequence: TGTGCCAGCAGCTTGGTTGGGGGGCATATAGATACGCAGTATTTT.